Listed below are T cell receptor beta chains from one sample, sequenced in a study of T cells in localized non-small cell lung cancer. Using immunoSEQ multiplex PCR, the repertoire was profiled, and TCRdb retains in-frame clones only, with some absent. Of approximately 43,000 clones listed, about 88% are singletons. The source material was peripheral blood, sampled before any cancer treatment. These receptors were obtained from a woman between 18 and 55 years old with stage III lung adenocarcinoma. Both conserved end residues are part of each CDR3. The D gene is left open where the match is weak. Clone sizes are given selectively: once, few, many, or a class where the clone is expanded.

-	TRBV2	TRBJ2-1	-	TGTGCCAGCAGTGCGGGTGCATCTCGGTTCTTC	CASSAGASRFF
-	TRBV2	TRBJ1-1	-	TGTGCCAGCAGCGGCGTCCCGAAATGGACTGAAGCTTTCTTT	CASSGVPKWTEAFF
TRBD2	TRBV5-1	TRBJ2-5	-	TGCGCCAGCAGCCCTGCGGGGGTAAGCGAGACCCAGTACTTC	CASSPAGVSETQYF
-	TRBV6-5	TRBJ1-5	-	TGTGCCACCGCTTTAGGGGGGGCTAGCAATCAGCCCCAGCATTTT	CATALGGASNQPQHF
-	TRBV19	TRBJ1-4	-	TGTGCCAGTGGTAAGGACAGACTGAATGAAAAACTGTTTTTT	CASGKDRLNEKLFF
-	TRBV19	TRBJ1-4	-	TGTGCCAGTAGTAGTTTTTCTGAAAAACTGTTTTTT	CASSSFSEKLFF
-	TRBV7-8	TRBJ2-3	-	TGTGCCAGCAGCTTAGACAGGGCGGATACACAGTATTTT	CASSLDRADTQYF
TRBD2	TRBV9	TRBJ2-2	-	TGTGCCAGCAGCGTAGTCGGGGGGGCGAGCACCGGGGAGCTGTTTTTT	CASSVVGGASTGELFF
-	TRBV6-1	TRBJ1-1	-	TGTGCCAGCAGTGGGGATAACACTGAAGCTTTCTTT	CASSGDNTEAFF
TRBD2	TRBV6-4	TRBJ2-3	-	TGTGCCAGCAGTGACTCCGGGGGAGGGGCAGATACGCAGTATTTT	CASSDSGGGADTQYF
-	TRBV19	TRBJ1-4	-	TGTGCCAGTAGTCCCAGGGTGGGCGAAAAACTGTTTTTT	CASSPRVGEKLFF
-	TRBV7-8	TRBJ2-1	-	TGTGCCAGCAGCTTAGTAAGGACCTACAATGAGCAGTTCTTC	CASSLVRTYNEQFF
-	TRBV6-1	TRBJ2-1	-	TGTGCCAGTTCAGGGGCGGGGGCTTCGGATGAGCAGTTCTTC	CASSGAGASDEQFF
TRBD1	TRBV5-1	TRBJ2-3	few	TGCGCCAGCAGCTTGGCGGGACAGCCTAGCACAGATACGCAGTATTTT	CASSLAGQPSTDTQYF
-	TRBV7-8	TRBJ2-5	-	TGTGCCAGCAGCTTAGGGCCTGGAGAGACCCAGTACTTC	CASSLGPGETQYF
-	TRBV6-5	TRBJ2-1	-	TGTGCCAGCAGTTACTCGAGGAGAGTCCACAATGAGCAGTTCTTC	CASSYSRRVHNEQFF
-	TRBV6-1	TRBJ1-1	few	TGTGCCAGCAGTGAAGGGGAGTGGTCAGCTGAAGCTTTCTTT	CASSEGEWSAEAFF
TRBD2	TRBV4-2	TRBJ2-1	once	TGTGCCAGCAGCCAAGATCGGGCAGCGGGGGCCTCCTACAATGAGCAGTTCTTC	CASSQDRAAGASYNEQFF
TRBD1	TRBV5-1	TRBJ1-4	-	TGCGCCAGCAGCTTGGGGGGGACAGCAACTAATGAAAAACTGTTTTTT	CASSLGGTATNEKLFF
-	TRBV6-1	TRBJ1-1	-	TGTGCCAGCAGTGAAGCTTCGACCGACACTGAAGCTTTCTTT	CASSEASTDTEAFF
-	TRBV12-5	TRBJ2-1	-	TGTGCTAGTGCCCGACCGGGGGGCAACAATGAGCAGTTCTTC	CASARPGGNNEQFF
TRBD1	TRBV4-1	TRBJ2-2	-	TGCGCCAGCAGCCAAGATGGGGGACAGGGACACACCGGGGAGCTGTTTTTT	CASSQDGGQGHTGELFF
TRBD1	TRBV29-1	TRBJ1-3	-	TGCAGCGTAGCGGACAGGGTGTCTGGAAACACCATATATTTT	CSVADRVSGNTIYF
TRBD1	TRBV12-5	TRBJ2-3	-	TGTGCTAGTGGTTTGGGGACAGGGGGCCTCATAGGCACGGCAGATACGCAGTATTTT	CASGLGTGGLIGTADTQYF
-	TRBV6-5	TRBJ2-7	-	TGTGCCAGCAGTTACTCGGGGGCTTACGAGCAGTACTTC	CASSYSGAYEQYF
-	TRBV4-1	TRBJ1-3	-	TGCGCCAGCAGCCAAGGATACTCTGGAAACACCATATATTTT	CASSQGYSGNTIYF
TRBD1	TRBV19	TRBJ1-1	-	TGTGCCAGTAGTATGGACAGGGAGGCTGAAGCTTTCTTT	CASSMDREAEAFF
TRBD1	TRBV2	TRBJ1-6	-	TGTGCCAGCAGTCGGGACAGGGGATCACCCCTCCACTTT	CASSRDRGSPLHF
-	TRBV7-8	TRBJ1-3	-	TGTGCCAGCAGCTCCCGACCTGACTCAAACACCATATATTTT	CASSSRPDSNTIYF
TRBD1	TRBV6-5	TRBJ1-2	-	TGTGCCAGCAGTTCGGGACAGGCTAACTATGGCTACACCTTC	CASSSGQANYGYTF
TRBD1	TRBV5-4	TRBJ2-5	-	TGTGCCAGCAGCTCCCGACAGGGCGAGACCCAGTACTTC	CASSSRQGETQYF
TRBD2	TRBV7-2	TRBJ2-3	-	TGTGCCAGCAGCTCAGCGGGGACGGGCGATACGCAGTATTTT	CASSSAGTGDTQYF
TRBD1	TRBV10-1	TRBJ1-5	-	TGCGCCAGCAGTGACCCTGACAGGGCGAGCAATCAGCCCCAGCATTTT	CASSDPDRASNQPQHF
-	TRBV2	TRBJ1-5	once	TGTGCCAGCAGTGCGTCAGGGATTAGCAATCAGCCCCAGCATTTT	CASSASGISNQPQHF
-	TRBV7-6	TRBJ2-1	-	TGTGCCAGCAGCCCGACAGACAGCTCCTACAATGAGCAGTTCTTC	CASSPTDSSYNEQFF
-	TRBV5-1	TRBJ1-1	-	TGCGCCAGCACCGCTGGCAGGGGCTCGCCGGACACTGAAGCTTTCTTT	CASTAGRGSPDTEAFF
-	TRBV15	TRBJ2-7	-	TGTGCCACCAGCAGAGATCAATCCGCTTACTACGAGCAGTACTTC	CATSRDQSAYYEQYF
TRBD1	TRBV5-6	TRBJ1-1	once	TGTGCCAGCAGCTGGACCGGGACAGCCCTTGAAGCTTTCTTT	CASSWTGTALEAFF